The sequence of this T cell receptor (beta chain) was determined in a study of response to subunit inactivated influenza vaccine. Study-wide points: Each seasonal influenza vaccination, the authors suggested, recruits few new T cells.

Many counts were recorded for this clonotype. Its antigen is currently unknown. V was pared by 0 bases and J by 4 bases, with 10 bases between. The CDR3 has 15 residues. Germline-derived CDR1 and CDR2 are SGHNT and YYREEE (reference sequence). TCRdb processed the RT-PCR reads anew with MiXCR; each CDR3 protein has one entry. Among 500,000 to 600,000 distinct CDR3 sequences, approximately 7.1% were seen once, and the ten largest hold around 13%. The sample consisted of PBMCs from blood, taken around 25 months after vaccination. V and J are TRBV5-4 and TRBJ2-2; D is perhaps TRBD1 (6 bases). The source of this sequence is a man aged 50-75 years who received an inactivated influenza vaccine. CDR3 residues: CASSLAGRGTGELFF. For the CDR3, the DNA is TGTGCCAGCAGCTTGGCCGGCAGGGGCACCGGGGAGCTGTTTTTT.